A selection of T cell receptor beta chains follows, all from one sample in a study of cytomegalovirus exposure and HLA in healthy donors. Here immunoSEQ multiplex PCR was the method, and the copy in TCRdb shows in-frame clones only, minus some. The sample lists more than 140,000 clones, more than 60% occurring once. The specimen sequenced was PBMCs. These receptors were obtained from a female donor in good health and CMV-seronegative. The CDR3 runs from the conserved cysteine through the conserved F or W. A D gene is named only where the DNA matches it firmly. Rows may omit the clone size; those that give it use once, few, many or a size class.

TGTTCCAGCAGCCGCGAGACAGGGGTTAGGGAGACCCAGTACTTC | CSSSRETGVRETQYF | TRBV7-9 | . | TRBJ2-5 | TRBD1
TGTGCCAGCAGCGTAGGAGGGGGGAGGGACACTGAAGCTTTCTTT | CASSVGGGRDTEAFF | TRBV9 | . | TRBJ1-1 | .
TGCGCCAGCAGAACCCCCGGGACAGGGGGCCCTGAAGCTTTCTTT | CASRTPGTGGPEAFF | TRBV4-1 | . | TRBJ1-1 | TRBD1
TGTGCCAGCATGGGCGGGGGGCCTTACAATGAGCAGTTCTTC | CASMGGGPYNEQFF | TRBV9 | . | TRBJ2-1 | TRBD2
TGTGCCAGCAGTGAACGACAGAACACTGAAGCTTTCTTT | CASSERQNTEAFF | TRBV6-1 | few | TRBJ1-1 | .
TGTGCCAGCAGCTTCTCCGCCACTCCGAACACTGAAGCTTTCTTT | CASSFSATPNTEAFF | TRBV7-3 | . | TRBJ1-1 | .
TGTGCCAGCACCGAAAGAGGGGAAAGGGGGCTATCGGGAAACACCATATATTTT | CASTERGERGLSGNTIYF | TRBV2 | few | TRBJ1-3 | TRBD1
TGTGCCAGCAGCGGGGGAAACTCCTACAATGAGCAGTTCTTC | CASSGGNSYNEQFF | TRBV28 | . | TRBJ2-1 | .
TGCGCCAGCAGCTTGGGACTAGCTCAAAGGGGCAATGAGCAGTTCTTC | CASSLGLAQRGNEQFF | TRBV5-1 | . | TRBJ2-1 | TRBD2
TGTGCCAGCACTACTAGCGGGGGTTCCTACGAGCAGTACTTC | CASTTSGGSYEQYF | TRBV6-6 | . | TRBJ2-7 | TRBD2
TGTGCCGCCCAACCGAGGGACAGGGTTGATGGCTACACCTTC | CAAQPRDRVDGYTF | TRBV10-3 | . | TRBJ1-2 | TRBD1
TGTGCCAGCAGGGACAGGTTTAAGGGGGACACTGAAGCTTTCTTT | CASRDRFKGDTEAFF | TRBV2 | . | TRBJ1-1 | TRBD1
TGTGCCAGTGCTAACAGGGTTGGGGAGCAGTTCTTC | CASANRVGEQFF | TRBV19 | . | TRBJ2-1 | .
TGTGCCAGCAGCTTACGGGGAGGGGGGAACACTGAAGCTTTCTTT | CASSLRGGGNTEAFF | TRBV11-3 | few | TRBJ1-1 | .
TGTGCCAGCACCCTGACTCCCCGGTCTGGGGCCAACGTCCTGACTTTC | CASTLTPRSGANVLTF | TRBV28 | . | TRBJ2-6 | .
TGTGCCAGCAGAAAAATAGGGGACAGGGGAACCTACAATGAGCAGTTCTTC | CASRKIGDRGTYNEQFF | TRBV11-1 | once | TRBJ2-1 | TRBD1
TGTGCCAGCAGTTACTCGTCAACAGGGCGGTACGAGCAGTACTTC | CASSYSSTGRYEQYF | TRBV6-5 | . | TRBJ2-7 | .
TGTGCCAGCAGCCAAAGCTCAATGATAGCGGGAGGGGAGCAGTACTTC | CASSQSSMIAGGEQYF | TRBV5-6 | . | TRBJ2-7 | TRBD2
TGTGCCAGCAGCTTAGACCCGGGACAGGGAACCTACAATGAGCAGTTCTTC | CASSLDPGQGTYNEQFF | TRBV11-2 | . | TRBJ2-1 | TRBD1
TGTGCCAGCAGCTTAGCGCCAGGGCTAGATACGCAGTATTTT | CASSLAPGLDTQYF | TRBV11-2 | . | TRBJ2-3 | .
TGTGCCAGCAGCGAAACTAAAGAGACCCAGTACTTC | CASSETKETQYF | TRBV25-1 | once | TRBJ2-5 | .
TGTGCCAGCAGTAGTGGGACTAGAGTCGGGATCGAGCAGTACTTC | CASSSGTRVGIEQYF | TRBV6-5 | once | TRBJ2-7 | TRBD2